The source of this TCR beta chain is a study of blood T cells in healthy people across ages. Study conclusions and caveats: Age advanced and TCR beta diversity per million T cells fell, roughly linearly.

A J-beta primer mix and a sample-barcoded 5' primer were used in a second PCR of roughly 7 to 12 cycles. TCRdb reprocessed the 5' RACE reads via MiXCR and lists one record per CDR3 protein. The data contain hundreds of thousands of distinct CDR3 sequences, roughly 41% of them seen just once; the ten biggest clones take up approximately 29%. A remark on this clonotype: Antigen: not known.

From germline, CDR1 is SNHLY and CDR2 FYNNEI. V lost 1 base to trimming and J lost 11 bases; unmatched junction nucleotides: 10. The CDR3 totals 14 residues. J is TRBJ2-5 and V is TRBV2, with 7 bases identical to TRBD2. The sequence came from a man aged 80 or over in good health. The sequencing input was blood. The CDR3 nucleotides read TGTGCCAGCAGTGAAGGTCTAGGGAGGGGTGAGCAGTACTTC. Translated: CASSEGLGRGEQYF.